This passage covers 24 T cell receptor beta chains from one sample sequenced in a study of cytomegalovirus exposure and HLA in healthy donors. 60 Vbeta and 13 Jbeta primers were used in PCR. The protocol was immunoSEQ multiplex PCR, while the TCRdb copy is restricted to in-frame clones and leaves out a portion. The sample records 180,000 or so clones, 82% being singletons. The sequencing sample was made of PBMCs. The receptors stem from a woman between 45 and 60 years old in good health and CMV-seropositive.

The chain couples TRBV4-2 to TRBJ2-1, with TRBD2 identical over 13 bases. This CDR3 is 16 amino acids long. The V gene's germline CDR1 is LGHNA and CDR2 YNFKEQ. V shed 1 base and J 8 bases; nucleotides not matched to a gene: 5. For the CDR3, the DNA is TGTGCCAGCAGCCAAGGGACTAGCGGGAGAGTCGATGAGCAGTTCTTC. Its protein is CASSQGTSGRVDEQFF.

V usage is TRBV6-5 and J usage is TRBJ2-2, with TRBD2 as a possible D gene (5 bases). In germline, CDR1 is MNHEY, CDR2 SVGAGI. The CDR3 contains 11 residues. The germline V and J ends were trimmed by 8 bases and 10 bases, with 11 bases remaining between them. The CDR3 DNA reads TGTGCCAGCCGGACTGCGGAGGAGCTGTTTTTT. It translates to CASRTAEELFF.

This clone was counted only a few times. The chain couples TRBV6-5 to TRBJ2-7; D might be TRBD1 (6 bases). This CDR3 spans 15 amino acids. Looked up from germline, CDR1 is MNHEY and CDR2 is SVGAGI. V was shortened by 0 bases and J by 4 bases, with 13 bases between the two germline ends. The DNA for the CDR3 is TGTGCCAGCAGTTACTCGAGCGGCAGGGGATACGAGCAGTACTTC. Its translation: CASSYSSGRGYEQYF.

This chain uses TRBV10-3 with TRBJ2-6, with D maybe TRBD1 (6 bases). Germline V lookup: CDR1 ENHRY, CDR2 SYGVKD. CDR3 length: 17 amino acids. The ends were cut back, 2 bases at V and 4 bases at J, with 15 bases in the middle. CDR3 nucleotides: TGTGCCATCAGTGAGAAGGGGGTTCTGTCCGGGGCCAACGTCCTGACTTTC. Encoded protein: CAISEKGVLSGANVLTF.

CDR3 in amino acids: CAISEQGSAYEQYF. The DNA for the CDR3 is TGTGCCATCAGTGAACAGGGGAGTGCGTACGAGCAGTACTTC. The chain joins TRBV10-3 to TRBJ2-7, with 7 bases aligning to TRBD1. This CDR3 has 14 residues. V trimming: 3 bases; J trimming: 4 bases; junction bases outside the gene matches: 6. The germline V gene has CDR1 ENHRY and CDR2 SYGVKD.

The V call is TRBV27, the J call TRBJ1-2; 8 bases line up with TRBD1. The CDR3 covers 15 residues. V shed 3 bases and J 4 bases; nucleotides not matched to a gene: 7. Germline V gene lookup returns CDR1 MNHEY and CDR2 SMNVEV (reference sequence). In nucleotides, the CDR3 is TGTGCCAGCAGTTTGCCCGGACAGGGTTTCTATGGCTACACCTTC. This gives the protein CASSLPGQGFYGYTF.

This chain joins TRBV7-9 and TRBJ2-5; 7 bases are shared with TRBD1. Germline V gives CDR1 SEHNR, CDR2 FQNEAQ (reference sequence). The length of the CDR3 is 15 residues. J lost 0 bases, V lost 5 bases, and 6 bases had no gene match. The CDR3, as DNA: TGTGCCAGCAGCCCCGCGACAGGGTACCAAGAGACCCAGTACTTC. Its protein is CASSPATGYQETQYF.

The CDR3 coding sequence is TGTGCCAGCAAGAGCGGGAGCAGGATCAACGAGCAGTACTTC. It yields the protein CASKSGSRINEQYF. The V and J genes are TRBV28 and TRBJ2-7, with TRBD2 matching 8 bases. Germline lookup yields CDR1 MDHEN and CDR2 SYDVKM. This CDR3 has 14 amino acids. With 7 bases clipped from V and 5 bases from J, the junction kept 10 bases outside the gene matches.

With regard to this clone: The junction departs from the called germline gene at one end, perhaps through a read error. This chain links TRBV5-4 with TRBJ2-6; D is perhaps TRBD2 (6 bases). The CDR3 is made up of 18 amino acids. Germline assignment: CDR1 SGHNT and CDR2 YYREEE (reference sequence). DNA for the CDR3: TGTGCCAGCAGCTTGCGCGGGGTTAAACCCTCTGGGGCCAACGGCCTGACTTTC. Translation: CASSLRGVKPSGANGLTF. Filled out from reference TRBV5-4 and TRBJ2-6, the complete variable domain reads ETGVTQSPTHLIKTRGQQVTLRCSSQSGHNTVSWYQQALGQGPQFIFQYYREEENGRGNFPPRFSGLQFPNYSSELNVNALELDDSALYLCASSLRGVKPSGANGLTFGAGSRLTVL.

V is TRBV10-3 and J is TRBJ2-1; a weak D match, TRBD1 (6 bases). Germline V gene lookup returns CDR1 ENHRY and CDR2 SYGVKD. V was shortened by 4 bases and J by 8 bases, with 18 bases between the two germline ends. The CDR3 covers 15 residues. The CDR3 sequence is CAISGNRDPGDEQFF. In DNA, the CDR3 is TGTGCCATCAGTGGAAACAGGGACCCTGGGGATGAGCAGTTCTTC.

This chain links TRBV28 with TRBJ2-7; 8 nucleotides line up with TRBD1. This CDR3 has 14 amino acids. CDR1 is MDHEN and CDR2 is SYDVKM in the germline V gene. The J segment lost 3 bases and the V segment lost 3 bases, leaving 4 bases of the junction unmatched. The CDR3 reads CASSFLTGGYEQYF. The DNA of the CDR3 is TGTGCCAGCAGTTTCCTTACAGGGGGCTACGAGCAGTACTTC.

V and J are TRBV11-2 and TRBJ2-4; 7 positions agree with TRBD1. The germline CDR1 and CDR2 sequences are SGHAT and FQNNGV. This CDR3 comprises 12 residues. J gave up 12 bases and V 1 base, and 3 bases lay outside the gene matches. Here the CDR3 reads CASSLGDSSQYF. The CDR3 DNA reads TGTGCCAGCAGCTTAGGGGACAGCAGTCAGTACTTC.

This chain links TRBV5-4 with TRBJ2-2; D gene uncertain. The CDR3 contains 14 residues. Germline V lookup: CDR1 SGHNT, CDR2 YYREEE (reference sequence). V lost 4 bases and J lost 7, with 14 bases in between. The DNA for the CDR3 is TGTGCCAGCAGCCGACCAGTTGGAGACGGGGAGCTGTTTTTT. Translating it yields CASSRPVGDGELFF.

This chain uses TRBV18 with TRBJ2-1, with 12 bases aligning to TRBD2. This CDR3 is 16 amino acids long. Germline loops: CDR1 KGHSH, CDR2 LQKENI. With 0 bases clipped from V and 15 bases from J, the junction kept 12 bases outside the gene matches. As DNA, the CDR3 is TGTGCCAGCTCACCACCAACTAGCGGGAGGTACCGGACCCCGTTCTTC. It translates to CASSPPTSGRYRTPFF. Supplemented by reference TRBV18 and TRBJ2-1, the full variable domain reads NAGVMQNPRHLVRRRGQEARLRCSPMKGHSHVYWYRQLPEEGLKFMVYLQKENIIDESGMPKERFSAEFPKEGPSILRIQQVVRGDSAAYFCASSPPTSGRYRTPFFGPGTRLTVL.

The CDR3 region has the DNA TGTGCCAGCAGCTTACAGGGTGTTGAAGCTTTCTTT. It is translated as CASSLQGVEAFF. The chain combines TRBV5-6 with TRBJ1-1, with D tentatively TRBD1 (6 bases). There are 12 residues in the CDR3. The germline gives CDR1 SGHDT, CDR2 YYEEEE. Trimming took off 2 bases at V and 7 bases at J, with 9 bases between the two ends.

This chain uses TRBV9 with TRBJ2-7; 9 bases align to TRBD2. Germline V lookup: CDR1 SGDLS, CDR2 YYNGEE. Losses at the gene ends were 0 bases for V and 3 bases for J; bases not matched to a gene: 7. The CDR3 is 16 residues long. Here the CDR3 reads CASSVADSGGLYEQYF. The DNA of the CDR3 is TGTGCCAGCAGCGTAGCTGATAGCGGGGGACTCTACGAGCAGTACTTC. The full variable domain, its missing parts supplied by reference TRBV9 and TRBJ2-7, is DSGVTQTPKHLITATGQRVTLRCSPRSGDLSVYWYQQSLDQGLQFLIQYYNGEERAKGNILERFSAQQFPDLHSELNLSSLELGDSALYFCASSVADSGGLYEQYFGPGTRLTVT.

The chain couples TRBV20-1 to TRBJ2-7, with D hard to call. Germline V gene sequence: CDR1 DFQATT, CDR2 SNEGSKA (reference sequence). There are 11 residues in the CDR3. V was shortened by 7 bases and J by 1 base, with 8 bases between the two germline ends. In DNA, the CDR3 is TGCAGTGGGCGGCTTTCCTACGAGCAGTACTTC. It is translated as CSGRLSYEQYF.

CDR3 sequence reads: CASSRQGNTGELFF. Here the CDR3 DNA reads TGTGCCAGCAGCAGACAGGGAAACACCGGGGAGCTGTTTTTT. The chain is built from TRBV6-5 and TRBJ2-2; 7 nucleotides line up with TRBD1. This CDR3 is 14 amino acids long. Trimming cost V 6 bases and J 2 bases; bases outside gene matches: 3. CDR1 and CDR2 from the germline V gene are MNHEY and SVGAGI.

The rearrangement links TRBV5-6 to TRBJ1-4, with 8 bases lining up with TRBD1. Germline V gives CDR1 SGHDT, CDR2 YYEEEE. The CDR3 has 17 residues. With 2 bases clipped from V and 7 bases from J, the junction kept 13 bases outside the gene matches. The CDR3 spells CASSLQTGEAPTEKLFF. CDR3 coding DNA: TGTGCCAGCAGCTTACAGACAGGGGAGGCCCCTACTGAAAAACTGTTTTTT.

In this sample, this clone turned up once. The chain couples TRBV27 to TRBJ2-7, with a possible D match to TRBD1 (6 bases). The CDR3 runs to 15 residues. V lost 5 bases to trimming and J lost 2 bases, with 16 bases between them. Germline values: CDR1 MNHEY, CDR2 SMNVEV (reference sequence). Here the CDR3 reads CASSVTGIGPYEQYF. CDR3 nucleotides: TGTGCCAGCAGTGTAACAGGGATCGGGCCCTACGAGCAGTACTTC.

This chain uses TRBV10-3 with TRBJ2-1, with TRBD2 matching 15 bases. The length of the CDR3 is 13 residues. Germline assignment: CDR1 ENHRY and CDR2 SYGVKD. The V and J ends lost 11 bases and 10 bases, in that order; junction bases with no gene match: 6. For the CDR3, the DNA is TGTGCCTCGGTGGGGACTAGCGGGGGGGAGCAGTTCTTC. Its protein product is CASVGTSGGEQFF.

V usage is TRBV6-5 and J usage is TRBJ2-7, with 12 bases lining up with TRBD1. CDR3 length equals 14 residues. V shed 6 bases and J 6 bases; nucleotides not matched to a gene: 6. Germline V gives CDR1 MNHEY, CDR2 SVGAGI. The CDR3 nucleotides are TGTGCCAGCAGGATGGGACAGGGGGCAATCGAGCAGTACTTC. The encoded protein is CASRMGQGAIEQYF.

This clone turned up a few times. V and J are TRBV7-8 and TRBJ1-6; D may be TRBD1 (5 bases). The CDR3 is made up of 17 amino acids. The V end lost 5 bases, the J end lost 0 bases, and 14 bases lay between the germline ends. Germline V gene data show CDR1 as SGHVS and CDR2 as FQNEAQ. The CDR3: CASSGGLLSSYNSPLHF. CDR3 DNA: TGTGCCAGCAGCGGGGGACTTCTGAGCTCCTATAATTCACCCCTCCACTTT.

The chain links TRBV4-1 to TRBJ1-1; D may be TRBD1 (5 bases). The CDR3 totals 15 residues. Germline CDR1 and CDR2: MGHRA and YSYEKL. Trimming removed 5 bases at V and 3 bases at J, with 16 bases between. CDR3 in DNA: TGCGCCAGCAGCGAAGGTACCAGGGTCGACACTGAAGCTTTCTTT. Amino acids: CASSEGTRVDTEAFF.